Sequencing of this T cell receptor beta chain was carried out in a study of T cell repertoires in cytomegalovirus infection. Study information: In the study, CMV epitopes included recently identified HLA-C-restricted and well-studied HLA-B-restricted ones. Overall study results and limits: Clonotypes of TCR beta that were HLA-C-restricted and CMV-specific dominated the ex vivo response.

Trimming left V 4 bases short and J 6 bases short, with 15 bases between. Per the germline V gene, CDR1 is MNHEY and CDR2 is SVGEGT. This CDR3 is built from 15 residues. About this clonotype itself: Its target is unknown.

A single record per CDR3 protein comes from TCRdb applying MiXCR to the reads. The sample has 900,000 to 950,000 distinct CDR3 sequences; roughly 30% are singletons. This chain links TRBV6-2 or TRBV6-3 with TRBJ1-4; perhaps TRBD1 as D (6 bases). Sequenced material: cultured CD8+ T cells from PBMCs, taken from culture after CMV antigen stimulation. The clonotype comes from a human donor in good health (CMV status not recorded). Some clones in this sample may be carry-over from other donors' samples. The CDR3 is CASSSTGREDEKLFF. CDR3 coding DNA: TGTGCCAGCAGTTCGACAGGAAGGGAGGATGAAAAACTGTTTTTT.